This T cell receptor beta chain originates from a study of cytomegalovirus exposure and HLA in healthy donors. Broader study findings: Cytomegalovirus association was assigned to approximately 180 TCR beta chains. According to an earlier analysis, most TCR beta V segments yielded productive rearrangements about 90% or about 30% of the time.

It was with 60 Vbeta and 13 Jbeta primers that the PCR ran. Data came from immunoSEQ multiplex PCR; TCRdb stores just in-frame clones and leaves some out. This table holds around 130,000 clones, about 81% found once. By its share, this clone is medium-sized. Antigen unknown. Germline V CDR1 and CDR2: MGHDK, SYGVNS. The CDR3 runs 10 residues. V shed 4 bases, J shed 13 bases, and the junction held 4 bases outside the gene matches. This chain joins TRBV25-1 and TRBJ2-7; 7 bases agree with TRBD2. This receptor was obtained from a man aged 35-49 years in good health and CMV-seronegative. Input material: PBMCs. CDR3 amino acids: CASSGGGLYF. In DNA form, the CDR3 reads TGTGCCAGCAGTGGGGGGGGTTTATACTTC.